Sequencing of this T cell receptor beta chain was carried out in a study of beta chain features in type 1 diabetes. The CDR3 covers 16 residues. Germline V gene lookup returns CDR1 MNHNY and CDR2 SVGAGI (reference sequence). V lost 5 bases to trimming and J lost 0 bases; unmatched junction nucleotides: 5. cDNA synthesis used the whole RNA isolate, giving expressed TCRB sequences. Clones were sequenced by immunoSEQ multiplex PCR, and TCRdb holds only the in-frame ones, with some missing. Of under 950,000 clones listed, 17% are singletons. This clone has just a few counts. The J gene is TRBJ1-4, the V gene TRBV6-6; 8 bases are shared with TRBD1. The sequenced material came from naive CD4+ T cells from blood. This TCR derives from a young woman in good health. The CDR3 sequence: CASSRDRLATNEKLFF. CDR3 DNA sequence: TGTGCCAGCAGTAGGGACAGGTTGGCAACTAATGAAAAACTGTTTTTT.